Listed here is a single T cell receptor (beta chain). This clone was observed a few times. The clone's antigen remains unknown. Because this receptor comes from a mouse, its gene names and germline sequences follow the mouse reference. The CDR3 is cut off 4 residues early in the read; its end comes from the germline J gene. Pooled mouse cutaneous lymph node cells were stained for CD4, CD8alpha, NKG2D, NKG2ACE and other markers, then sorted on a BD Influx. This entry belongs to a study of CD8+ T cells in alopecia areata (dated by TCRdb to 2016 to 2018). With regard to the full study: Skin from C3H/HeJ donors with spontaneous alopecia (roughly 6-12 months old) was grafted onto female C3H/HeJ recipients that were about 7-11 weeks old. Human TCRbeta sequencing covered scalp tissue and sorted CD4+ and CD8+ peripheral blood T cells from patchy and totalis/universalis alopecia areata patients and healthy controls. Scalp clonality was compared among normal scalp (n=4), patchy alopecia areata scalp (n=8), and alopecia totalis/universalis scalp (n=8). TCRbeta CDR3 regions were amplified by immunoSEQ multiplex PCR using 35 Vbeta forward and 13 Jbeta reverse primers. High-throughput TCRbeta sequencing was used to examine T cell clonal expansion in alopecia areata in both the C3H/HeJ mouse model and human patients. RNA was obtained with the PAXgene miRNA kit for fixed scalp, the miRNeasy kit for PBMCs, and the RNeasy kit for mouse skin. Study-level results and caveats: Scalp TCR repertoire analysis is complicated because resident alphabeta T cells in normal human skin are also sequenced, whereas mouse skin is dominated by gammadelta T cells. TCR sequences shared between patients were less clear than in mice, possibly partly because of HLA diversity in the patient population. Compared with normal scalp, lesional scalp had higher clonality and more expanded CD8+ clones, particularly in alopecia totalis/universalis, a pattern that suggests antigenic drive.

The germline V gene (reference sequence) supplies CDR1 NSQYPW and CDR2 LRSPGD. Germline trimming amounts to 3 bases on V and 1 base on J, with 5 as the count of junction bases outside the gene matches. The CDR3, from cysteine to phenylalanine, totals 16 residues. Sequencing covers 36 bases of the CDR3, shown here with the frame starting at base 1. The protocol used for the library was the immunoSEQ multiplex PCR assay. RNA was extracted from all samples and reverse transcribed into cDNA, which served as template for TCR sequencing. SuperScript III was used for first-strand cDNA synthesis, primed with a 2:1 mix of oligo-dT and random hexamers. Amplification bias was assessed with a synthetic immune receptor repertoire, and residual bias was removed computationally. Sequencing of the libraries was done on Illumina HiSeq using 60 bp reads that spanned the CDR3 and were read from J toward V. The authors' analysis ran thus. After raw reads were preprocessed to remove errors, the CDR3 was defined following IMGT conventions as running from the conserved cysteine to phenylalanine. Clonality was computed by normalizing Shannon entropy by log2 of the number of productive unique TCRs and subtracting the result from 1. Scalp TCRbeta sequences were cross-referenced with sorted blood CD4 and CD8 repertoires so that the CD4 or CD8 identity of scalp clones could be inferred. Entries here come from immuneACCESS through TCRdb and include only in-frame sequences with V and J called. Some clones fail to appear in such tables; in the studies checked, an unresolved V gene covers under half of the shortfall, and the cause of the remainder is unknown. D and trimming come from the DNA, and the V and J calls and clone size come from that table. The sample has under 350,000 clones on record, with no singletons. 1.2% of the sample rests with the top ten.

The chain was built from TRBV1 and TRBJ2-4; 9 nucleotides in the junction match TRBD2. Sequencing was performed on CD4+ T cells sorted from a lymph node. The source is a C3H/HeJ mouse with alopecia areata. The MHC haplotype of this strain is H2-k. For the CDR3, the sequence is CTCSAWGGWGQNTLYF. The DNA read from the CDR3 is TGCACCTGCAGTGCTTGGGGGGGCTGGGGTCAAAAC.